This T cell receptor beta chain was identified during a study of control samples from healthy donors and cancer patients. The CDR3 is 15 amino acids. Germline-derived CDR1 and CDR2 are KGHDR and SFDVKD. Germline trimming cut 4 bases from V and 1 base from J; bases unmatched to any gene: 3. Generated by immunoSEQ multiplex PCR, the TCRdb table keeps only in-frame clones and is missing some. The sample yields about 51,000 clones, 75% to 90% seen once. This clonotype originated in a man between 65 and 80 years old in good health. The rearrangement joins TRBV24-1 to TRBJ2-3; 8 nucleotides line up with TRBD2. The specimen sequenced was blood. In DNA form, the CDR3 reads TGTGCCACCAGTGACCCAGCGGGAGGCACAGATACGCAGTATTTT. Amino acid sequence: CATSDPAGGTDTQYF.